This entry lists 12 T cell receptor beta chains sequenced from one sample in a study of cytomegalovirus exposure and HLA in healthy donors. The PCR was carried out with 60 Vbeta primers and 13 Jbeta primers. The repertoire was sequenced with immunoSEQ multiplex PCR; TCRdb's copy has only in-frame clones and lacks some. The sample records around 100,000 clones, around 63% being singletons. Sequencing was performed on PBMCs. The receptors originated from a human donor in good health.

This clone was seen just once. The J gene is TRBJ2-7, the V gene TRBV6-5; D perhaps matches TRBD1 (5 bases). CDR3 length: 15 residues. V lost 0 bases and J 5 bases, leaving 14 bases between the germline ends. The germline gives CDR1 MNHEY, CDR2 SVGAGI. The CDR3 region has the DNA TGTGCCAGCAGTTACTCGAAGGGGTCGATCCACGAGCAGTACTTC. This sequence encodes CASSYSKGSIHEQYF.

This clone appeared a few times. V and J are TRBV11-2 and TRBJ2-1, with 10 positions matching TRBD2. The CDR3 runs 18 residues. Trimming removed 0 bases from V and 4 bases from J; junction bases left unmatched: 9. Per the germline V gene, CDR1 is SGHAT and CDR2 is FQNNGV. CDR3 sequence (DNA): TGTGCCAGCAGCTTAGAGGAGCGGGAGGGCCCGGGGTACAATGAGCAGTTCTTC. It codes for CASSLEEREGPGYNEQFF.

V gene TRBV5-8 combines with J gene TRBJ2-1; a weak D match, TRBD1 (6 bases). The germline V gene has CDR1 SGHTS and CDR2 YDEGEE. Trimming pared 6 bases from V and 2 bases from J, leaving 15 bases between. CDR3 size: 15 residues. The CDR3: CASIAQGIAYNEQFF. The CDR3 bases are TGTGCCAGCATCGCCCAGGGGATAGCCTACAATGAGCAGTTCTTC.

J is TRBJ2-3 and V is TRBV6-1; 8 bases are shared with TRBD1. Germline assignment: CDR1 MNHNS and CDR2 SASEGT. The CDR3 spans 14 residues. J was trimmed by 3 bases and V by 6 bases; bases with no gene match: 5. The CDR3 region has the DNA TGTGCCAGCAGCGACAGGGGATGGACAGATACGCAGTATTTT. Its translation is CASSDRGWTDTQYF.

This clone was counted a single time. In DNA form, the CDR3 reads TGTGCCAGCAGTTTATCTACGGGATCTAGCACAGATACGCAGTATTTT. Translating it yields CASSLSTGSSTDTQYF. The J gene is TRBJ2-3, the V gene TRBV27, with a tentative D call TRBD2 (5 bases). The germline CDR1 and CDR2 sequences are MNHEY and SMNVEV (reference sequence). V dropped 0 bases and J dropped 0 bases, with 10 bases sitting between them. The CDR3 spans 16 residues.

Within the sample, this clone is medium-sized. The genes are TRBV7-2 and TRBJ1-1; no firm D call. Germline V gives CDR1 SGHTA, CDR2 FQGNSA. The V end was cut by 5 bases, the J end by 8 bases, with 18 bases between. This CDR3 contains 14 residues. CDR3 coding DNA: TGTGCCAGCAGCGAGGACCTCCGGGGATGGGAAGCTTTCTTT. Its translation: CASSEDLRGWEAFF.

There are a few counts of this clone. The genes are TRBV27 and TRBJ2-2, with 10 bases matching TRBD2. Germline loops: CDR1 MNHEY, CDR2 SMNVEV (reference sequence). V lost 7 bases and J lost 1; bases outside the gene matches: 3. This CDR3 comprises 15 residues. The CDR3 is CASKRTSGNTGELFF. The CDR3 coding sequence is TGTGCCAGCAAGAGGACTAGCGGGAACACCGGGGAGCTGTTTTTT.

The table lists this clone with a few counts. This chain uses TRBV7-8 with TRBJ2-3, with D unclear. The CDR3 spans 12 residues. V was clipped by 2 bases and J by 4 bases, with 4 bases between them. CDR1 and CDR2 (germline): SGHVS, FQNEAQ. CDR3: CASSLTADTQYF. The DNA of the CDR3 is TGTGCCAGCAGCTTAACAGCAGATACGCAGTATTTT.

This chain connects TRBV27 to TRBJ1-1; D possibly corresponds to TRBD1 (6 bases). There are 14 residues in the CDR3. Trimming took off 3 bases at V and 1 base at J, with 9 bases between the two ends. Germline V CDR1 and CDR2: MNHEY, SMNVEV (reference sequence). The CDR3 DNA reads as TGTGCCAGCAGTTTCGGGGGGCGGAACACTGAAGCTTTCTTT. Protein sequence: CASSFGGRNTEAFF.

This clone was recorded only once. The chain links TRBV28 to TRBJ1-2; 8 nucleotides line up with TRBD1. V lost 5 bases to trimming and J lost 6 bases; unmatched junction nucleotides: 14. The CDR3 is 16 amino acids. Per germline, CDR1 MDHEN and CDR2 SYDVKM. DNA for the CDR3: TGTGCCAGCAGTGCGGTCCGGGACAGGACTACCAATGGCTACACCTTC. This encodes CASSAVRDRTTNGYTF.

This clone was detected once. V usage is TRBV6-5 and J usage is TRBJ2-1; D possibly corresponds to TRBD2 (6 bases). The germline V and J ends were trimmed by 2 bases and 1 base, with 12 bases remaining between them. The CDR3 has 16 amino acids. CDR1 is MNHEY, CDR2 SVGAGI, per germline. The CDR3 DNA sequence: TGTGCCAGCAGTTACGGCGGGGACGCGTCCTACAATGAGCAGTTCTTC. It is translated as CASSYGGDASYNEQFF.

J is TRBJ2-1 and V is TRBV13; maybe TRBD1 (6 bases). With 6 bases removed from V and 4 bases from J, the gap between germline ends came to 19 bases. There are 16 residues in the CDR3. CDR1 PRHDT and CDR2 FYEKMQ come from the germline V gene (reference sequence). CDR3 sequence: CASRTGHRGGYNEQFF. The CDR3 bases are TGTGCCAGCAGAACGGGACACCGAGGGGGTTACAATGAGCAGTTCTTC.